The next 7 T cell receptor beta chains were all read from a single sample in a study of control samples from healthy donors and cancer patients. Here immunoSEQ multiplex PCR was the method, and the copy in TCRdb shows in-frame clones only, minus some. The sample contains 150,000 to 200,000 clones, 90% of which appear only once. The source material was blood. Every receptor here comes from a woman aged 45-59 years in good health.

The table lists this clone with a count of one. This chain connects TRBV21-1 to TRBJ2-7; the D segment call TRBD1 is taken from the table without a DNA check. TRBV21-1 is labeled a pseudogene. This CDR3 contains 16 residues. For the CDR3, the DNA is TGTGCCAGCAGCAATGGGGACAGGCGATTTCCCTACGAGCAGTACTTC. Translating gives CASSNGDRRFPYEQYF.

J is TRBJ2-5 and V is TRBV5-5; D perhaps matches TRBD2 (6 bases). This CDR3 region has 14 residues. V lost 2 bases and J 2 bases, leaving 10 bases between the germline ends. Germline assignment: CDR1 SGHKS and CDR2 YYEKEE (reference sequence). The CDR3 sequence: CASSLSGLQETQYF. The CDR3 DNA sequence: TGTGCCAGCAGCTTAAGCGGGTTACAAGAGACCCAGTACTTC.

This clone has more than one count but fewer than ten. The CDR3 DNA sequence: TGTGCCACCAGTGCCCTAACCACCGGGGAGCTGTTTTTT. Its translation is CATSALTTGELFF. V is TRBV24-1 and J is TRBJ2-2; D gene uncertain. The CDR3 is 13 residues long. V gave up 5 bases and J gave up 4 bases, with 7 bases separating them. Germline V CDR1 and CDR2: KGHDR, SFDVKD.

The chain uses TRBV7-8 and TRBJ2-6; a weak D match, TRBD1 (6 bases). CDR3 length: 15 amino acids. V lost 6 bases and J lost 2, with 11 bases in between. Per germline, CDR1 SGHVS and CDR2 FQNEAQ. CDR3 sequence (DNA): TGTGCCAGCAGACTTCGGGACACTGGGGCCAACGTCCTGACTTTC. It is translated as CASRLRDTGANVLTF.

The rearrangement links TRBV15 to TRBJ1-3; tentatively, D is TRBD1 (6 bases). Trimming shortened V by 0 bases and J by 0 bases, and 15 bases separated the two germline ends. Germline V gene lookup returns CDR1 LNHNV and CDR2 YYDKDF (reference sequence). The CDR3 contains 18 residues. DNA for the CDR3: TGTGCCACCAGCAGAGAGGGGACACCCCAGAGCTCTGGAAACACCATATATTTT. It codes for CATSREGTPQSSGNTIYF.

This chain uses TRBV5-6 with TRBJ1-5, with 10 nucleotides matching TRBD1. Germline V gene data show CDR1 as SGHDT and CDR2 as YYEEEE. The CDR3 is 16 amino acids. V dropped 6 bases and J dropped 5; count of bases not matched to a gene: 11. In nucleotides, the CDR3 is TGTGCCAGCACCCGGGGGGGGACAGGGGAGGATCAGCCCCAGCATTTT. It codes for CASTRGGTGEDQPQHF.

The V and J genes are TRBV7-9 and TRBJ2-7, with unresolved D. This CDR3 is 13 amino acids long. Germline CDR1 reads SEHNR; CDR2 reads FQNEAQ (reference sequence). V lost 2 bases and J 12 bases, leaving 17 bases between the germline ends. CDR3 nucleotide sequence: TGTGCCAGCAGCTTACCCTTAGCAGGCGACGGGTACTTC. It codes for CASSLPLAGDGYF.